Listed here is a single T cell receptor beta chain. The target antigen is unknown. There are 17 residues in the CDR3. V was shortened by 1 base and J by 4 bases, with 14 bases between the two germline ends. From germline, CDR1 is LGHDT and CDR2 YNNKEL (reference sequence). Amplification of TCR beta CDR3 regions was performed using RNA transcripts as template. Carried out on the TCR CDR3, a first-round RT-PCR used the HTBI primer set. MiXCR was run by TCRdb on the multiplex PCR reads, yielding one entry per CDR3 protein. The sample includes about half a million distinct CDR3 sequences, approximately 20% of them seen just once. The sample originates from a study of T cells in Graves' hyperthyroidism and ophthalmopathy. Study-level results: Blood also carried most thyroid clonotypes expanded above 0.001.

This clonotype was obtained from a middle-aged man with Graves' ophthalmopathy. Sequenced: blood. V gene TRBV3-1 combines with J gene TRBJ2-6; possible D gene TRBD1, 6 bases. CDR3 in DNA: TGTGCCAGCAGCCAAGGGAGGTCAGGGGTCGGGGCCAACGTCCTGACTTTC. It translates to CASSQGRSGVGANVLTF.